The 10 T cell receptor beta chains in this list originate from one sample, sequenced in a study of OX40 agonist ivuxolimab in advanced cancers. The library came from the immunoSEQ multiplex PCR assay. This immuneACCESS table, as held by TCRdb, lists in-frame sequences with V and J called but not all clones. Of the missing ones, under half trace to an unresolved V gene in checked studies; the others have no known cause. Recorded for this sample are tens of thousands of clones; 84% of them occurred a single time. The ten largest clones add up to more than 2% of the sample. Sequenced here: CD4+ or CD8+ T cells sorted from blood, sampled in a trial of the OX40 agonist ivuxolimab. These TCRs come from an adult with an advanced solid tumor such as melanoma, head and neck, liver or kidney cancer.

The CDR3 loop is CASSVVPDTEAFF. As DNA, the CDR3 is TGTGCCAGCAGCGTAGTACCCGACACTGAAGCTTTCTTT. The chain recombines TRBV9 with TRBJ1-1; the D is unclear. This CDR3 spans 13 amino acids. Trimming cost V 0 bases and J 3 bases, with 6 bases left between them. CDR1 is SGDLS and CDR2 is YYNGEE in the germline V gene.

This clone occurred a few times. V and J are TRBV7-9 and TRBJ1-1; the D is unclear. Trimming removed 7 bases at V and 1 base at J, with 7 bases between. The germline V gene has CDR1 SEHNR and CDR2 FQNEAQ (reference sequence). The CDR3 length is 12 residues. CDR3 bases: TGTGCCAGCATGCCCGAGAACACTGAAGCTTTCTTT. It specifies CASMPENTEAFF.

This CDR3 is CASSPGGKGNQPQHF. DNA of the CDR3: TGTGCCAGCAGCCCGGGGGGGAAGGGCAATCAGCCCCAGCATTTT. This rearrangement joins TRBV6-5 to TRBJ1-5; a weak D match, TRBD1 (5 bases). The length of the CDR3 is 15 residues. V was cut by 6 bases and J by 2 bases, with 14 bases left in between. CDR1 and CDR2 (germline): MNHEY, SVGAGI.

The CDR3, as DNA: TGTGCCAGCAGTCGCAGGGGTGGAGAGACCCAGTACTTC. Its protein product is CASSRRGGETQYF. This sequence joins TRBV6-6 and TRBJ2-5; TRBD1 might be the D (6 bases). This CDR3 is 13 amino acids long. Trimming shortened V by 5 bases and J by 4 bases, and 11 bases separated the two germline ends. Germline V gene data show CDR1 as MNHNY and CDR2 as SVGAGI (reference sequence).

V gene TRBV18 combines with J gene TRBJ1-5, with no clear D. The ends were cut back, 6 bases at V and 5 bases at J, with 11 bases in the middle. Germline CDR1 reads KGHSH; CDR2 reads LQKENI. The CDR3 length is 13 residues. CDR3 loop: CASSHASDQPQHF. The CDR3 region has the DNA TGTGCCAGCTCCCACGCGAGTGATCAGCCCCAGCATTTT. Variable domain in full (rest from reference TRBV18 and TRBJ1-5): NAGVMQNPRHLVRRRGQEARLRCSPMKGHSHVYWYRQLPEEGLKFMVYLQKENIIDESGMPKERFSAEFPKEGPSILRIQQVVRGDSAAYFCASSHASDQPQHFGDGTRLSIL.

The rearrangement uses TRBV6-5 and TRBJ2-7; 8 nucleotides agree with TRBD1. Germline loops: CDR1 MNHEY, CDR2 SVGAGI. V gave up 4 bases and J gave up 4 bases; unmatched junction bases: 9. The CDR3 extends over 15 amino acids. The CDR3 protein is CASSSRQGTGYEQYF. The CDR3 DNA follows: TGTGCCAGCAGTTCTCGACAGGGGACGGGGTACGAGCAGTACTTC.

The chain employs TRBV18 and TRBJ2-7, with 9 bases identical to TRBD2. The CDR3 spans 14 residues. V was clipped by 6 bases and J by 3 bases; unmatched bases: 6. Looked up from germline, CDR1 is KGHSH and CDR2 is LQKENI. The DNA of the CDR3 is TGTGCCAGCTCCTCCGGGACTAGCAGCTACGAGCAGTACTTC. This codes for CASSSGTSSYEQYF.

The rearrangement joins TRBV4-2 to TRBJ2-2, with TRBD1 matching 9 bases. The CDR3 runs to 16 residues. The germline CDR1 and CDR2 sequences are LGHNA and YNFKEQ. V shed 4 bases and J 2 bases; nucleotides not matched to a gene: 5. The CDR3 region is CASSRTGASNTGELFF. In DNA, the CDR3 is TGTGCCAGCAGCCGGACAGGGGCGAGTAACACCGGGGAGCTGTTTTTT.

The V gene is TRBV7-6, the J gene TRBJ1-1; unclear D gene. The germline V gene has CDR1 SGHVS and CDR2 FNYEAQ. The length of the CDR3 is 13 residues. V shed 1 base and J shed 8 bases, with 11 bases lying between them. CDR3 amino acids: CASSLVSSPEAFF. The CDR3 coding sequence is TGTGCCAGCAGCTTAGTTTCTTCCCCCGAAGCTTTCTTT.

This rearrangement joins TRBV6-6 to TRBJ1-1; possibly TRBD1 for D (6 bases). This CDR3 has 14 residues. V was pared by 6 bases and J by 0 bases, with 11 bases between. Germline CDR1 reads MNHNY; CDR2 reads SVGAGI (reference sequence). The CDR3, as DNA: TGTGCCAGCAGGACAGGACGGCTGAACACTGAAGCTTTCTTT. Its translation is CASRTGRLNTEAFF.